The 32 T cell receptor beta chains given below trace back to one sample, sequenced in a study of Ad26.COV2.S vaccination and SARS-CoV-2 variants. Repertoires were generated with immunoSEQ multiplex PCR, while TCRdb's copy carries only in-frame clones and drops some. The profile shows 200,000 to 300,000 clones, 88% of them singletons. As to treatment: over 15 received Ad26.COV2.S at low or high dose, single or two shots; about five received placebo; per-sample allocation not given. Samples analyzed were those drawn on day 63 after the first vaccine or placebo injection. The sequences come from peripheral blood, collected in a trial of Ad26.COV2.S vaccine versus placebo. The source is a person between 18 and 65 years old who received the Ad26.COV2.S COVID-19 vaccine or a placebo.

The V call is TRBV28, the J call TRBJ1-2, with 7 bases fitting TRBD1. The CDR3 is 14 residues long. Unmatched junction bases numbered 10, after V lost 4 bases and J lost 8 bases. Germline V CDR1 and CDR2: MDHEN, SYDVKM. CDR3 bases: TGTGCCAGCAGTTATAGACAGGGCCAGGGCGGCTACACCTTC. As protein: CASSYRQGQGGYTF.

This clone has a single count. The J gene is TRBJ1-2, the V gene TRBV7-3, with 8 bases identical to TRBD1. V lost 3 bases and J lost 3; bases outside the gene matches: 0. The CDR3 covers 13 residues. From germline, CDR1 is SGHTA and CDR2 FQGTGA. This chain's CDR3 is CASSLTGDYGYTF. The CDR3 region has the DNA TGTGCCAGCAGCTTGACAGGGGACTATGGCTACACCTTC.

The genes are TRBV18 and TRBJ2-2, with D possibly TRBD2 on 5 matching bases. The germline V and J ends were trimmed by 4 bases and 0 bases, with 18 bases remaining between them. The CDR3 has 18 residues. Per the germline V gene, CDR1 is KGHSH and CDR2 is LQKENI. DNA of the CDR3: TGTGCCAGCTCACAAATAGTTGGTCTAGCAGCGAACACCGGGGAGCTGTTTTTT. Translating it yields CASSQIVGLAANTGELFF.

The V gene is TRBV25-1, the J gene TRBJ2-7; 10 bases map to TRBD1. With 4 bases clipped from V and 3 bases from J, the junction kept 3 bases outside the gene matches. Per germline, CDR1 MGHDK and CDR2 SYGVNS. The CDR3 has 14 amino acids. The CDR3 DNA sequence: TGTGCCAGCAGTGCCGGGACAGGGGTCTACGAGCAGTACTTC. Its protein product is CASSAGTGVYEQYF.

The chain employs TRBV7-8 and TRBJ1-3, with D possibly being TRBD1 (5 bases). The V gene lost 4 bases and the J gene lost 0 bases, with 13 bases spanning the gap. The germline gives CDR1 SGHVS, CDR2 FQNEAQ. The CDR3 has 16 amino acids. CDR3 DNA sequence: TGTGCCAGCAGCTGGCATACAGGTCTCTCTGGAAACACCATATATTTT. Its translation is CASSWHTGLSGNTIYF.

The rearrangement joins TRBV4-2 to TRBJ1-3, with D unclear. V was cut by 0 bases and J by 1 base, with 13 bases left in between. This CDR3 is built from 17 residues. Germline V lookup: CDR1 LGHNA, CDR2 YNFKEQ. The CDR3 DNA sequence: TGTGCCAGCAGCCAAGATCTCGGCAGACTGTCTGGAAACACCATATATTTT. Amino acids: CASSQDLGRLSGNTIYF.

This chain joins TRBV19 and TRBJ1-1; tentatively, D is TRBD1 (5 bases). The germline V gene encodes CDR1 LNHDA and CDR2 SQIVND (reference sequence). This CDR3 is built from 14 residues. Trimming pared 5 bases from V and 13 bases from J, leaving 23 bases between. The CDR3 nucleotides read TGTGCCAGTAGTCTTCGGACAACCCCCGGGTTAGGTTTCTTT. It specifies CASSLRTTPGLGFF.

V and J are TRBV25-1 and TRBJ2-7; 8 bases fit TRBD2. The ends lost 1 base at V and 9 bases at J; junction bases unmatched: 11. The CDR3 is made up of 15 amino acids. CDR1 is MGHDK and CDR2 is SYGVNS in the germline V gene. The CDR3 protein is CASSELTGGGWGQYF. CDR3 coding DNA: TGTGCCAGCAGTGAATTGACGGGAGGGGGTTGGGGGCAGTACTTC.

The table lists this clone with a few counts. CDR3 amino acids: CSGAVSYEQYF. CDR3 bases: TGCAGCGGGGCCGTCTCCTACGAGCAGTACTTC. The V and J genes are TRBV29-1 and TRBJ2-7; unclear D gene. V was trimmed by 7 bases and J by 0 bases, leaving 7 bases between them. Germline CDR1 is SQVTM and CDR2 is ANQGSEA. The CDR3 sequence is 11 residues long.

The chain combines TRBV4-3 with TRBJ2-7; 7 nucleotides align to TRBD1. With V trimmed by 2 bases and J by 5 bases, 12 bases remained unmatched. The germline V gene encodes CDR1 LGHNA and CDR2 YSLEER. There are 16 residues in the CDR3. The CDR3 DNA is TGCGCCAGCAGCCAACTGCCGACAGGGACCCCCGACGAGCAGTACTTC. This gives the protein CASSQLPTGTPDEQYF.

For this clone: A read error may account for a junction end that differs from germline. This chain uses TRBV28 with TRBJ1-1, with D possibly being TRBD1 (5 bases). In germline, CDR1 is MDHEN, CDR2 SYDVKM. This CDR3 spans 14 amino acids. The CDR3 bases are TGTGCCAGCAGTGGAGCCGGGGGACGCCAAGGGTTGGGCTTT. Translated, it gives CASSGAGGRQGLGF.

The CDR3 DNA reads as TGTGCCAGTAGTATAGGGGGATCTAACACCGGGGAGCTGTTTTTT. This translates into CASSIGGSNTGELFF. The V and J genes are TRBV19 and TRBJ2-2; D is undetermined. The CDR3 contains 15 residues. Looked up from germline, CDR1 is LNHDA and CDR2 is SQIVND (reference sequence). V was shortened by 1 base and J by 2 bases, with 8 bases between the two germline ends.

The rearrangement uses TRBV9 and TRBJ2-1; D assignment may be TRBD1 or TRBD2 (5 bases each). The CDR3 length is 15 residues. The V gene's germline CDR1 is SGDLS and CDR2 YYNGEE. Trimming stripped 4 bases from V and 9 bases from J, with 20 bases between. The CDR3 sequence is CASSQRGALGVEQFF. The CDR3 coding sequence is TGTGCCAGCAGCCAAAGAGGGGCCTTAGGGGTTGAGCAGTTCTTC.

The chain has TRBV12-3 or TRBV12-4 and TRBJ2-1; TRBD2 is a possible D gene (6 bases). The V and J ends lost 3 bases and 13 bases respectively, with 13 bases between them. The CDR3 consists of 12 residues. CDR3 protein: CASSLSGPPQFF. The DNA of the CDR3 is TGTGCCAGCAGTTTGAGCGGGCCTCCTCAGTTCTTC.

V is TRBV6-2 or TRBV6-3 and J is TRBJ2-2; 9 bases fit TRBD1. CDR3 length: 15 amino acids. J gave up 6 bases and V 4 bases, and 6 bases lay outside the gene matches. CDR1 and CDR2 from the germline V gene are MNHEY and SVGEGT. The CDR3 sequence is CASSSGQGDPGELFF. The CDR3 DNA follows: TGTGCCAGCAGTTCGGGACAGGGAGATCCCGGGGAGCTGTTTTTT.

The V call is TRBV27, the J call TRBJ2-5, with D unresolved. The CDR3 spans 12 residues. The V end was cut by 2 bases, the J end by 5 bases, with 6 bases between. Germline V lookup: CDR1 MNHEY, CDR2 SMNVEV (reference sequence). The CDR3 nucleotides read TGTGCCAGCAGTTTAGCACGGGAGACCCAGTACTTC. It codes for CASSLARETQYF.

This chain links TRBV7-3 with TRBJ2-3, with 14 positions matching TRBD2. V shed 5 bases and J 3 bases; nucleotides not matched to a gene: 1. This CDR3 contains 15 residues. Germline V gene lookup returns CDR1 SGHTA and CDR2 FQGTGA. The CDR3 is CASSRTSGRTDTQYF. Here the CDR3 DNA reads TGTGCCAGCAGCCGGACTAGCGGGAGGACAGATACGCAGTATTTT.

The gene calls are TRBV6-5 and TRBJ1-2; a weak D match, TRBD1 (5 bases). This CDR3 has 15 residues. Germline V gene data show CDR1 as MNHEY and CDR2 as SVGAGI. The ends were cut back, 8 bases at V and 4 bases at J, with 20 bases in the middle. CDR3 sequence reads: CASGLSRDSSYGYTF. CDR3 sequence (DNA): TGTGCCAGCGGTCTTTCGCGGGACTCCAGCTATGGCTACACCTTC.

The V call is TRBV30, the J call TRBJ1-2; D gene ambiguous. CDR1 is GTSNPN, CDR2 SVGIG, per germline (reference sequence). The ends were cut back, 0 bases at V and 2 bases at J, with 10 bases in the middle. This CDR3 has 14 amino acids. CDR3 bases: TGTGCCTGGAGTGTACGTAACAGCAACTATGGCTACACCTTC. Its translation is CAWSVRNSNYGYTF.

The chain has TRBV11-1 and TRBJ1-2, with D hard to call. CDR3 length: 12 amino acids. The germline V and J ends were trimmed by 2 bases and 4 bases, with 5 bases remaining between them. Germline CDR1 and CDR2: SGHAT and FQDESV (reference sequence). The CDR3 loop reads CASSLLLYGYTF. In DNA, the CDR3 is TGTGCCAGCAGCTTATTACTCTATGGCTACACCTTC.

This clone has only one observation. This chain connects TRBV9 to TRBJ2-7; D possibly corresponds to TRBD2 (6 bases). CDR1 SGDLS and CDR2 YYNGEE come from the germline V gene. V lost 4 bases and J 0 bases, leaving 17 bases between the germline ends. The CDR3 is made up of 16 amino acids. CDR3 amino acids: CASSPGGAVSSYEQYF. The DNA for the CDR3 is TGTGCCAGCAGCCCCGGCGGGGCTGTCAGCTCCTACGAGCAGTACTTC. The full variable domain, its missing parts supplied by reference TRBV9 and TRBJ2-7, is DSGVTQTPKHLITATGQRVTLRCSPRSGDLSVYWYQQSLDQGLQFLIQYYNGEERAKGNILERFSAQQFPDLHSELNLSSLELGDSALYFCASSPGGAVSSYEQYFGPGTRLTVT.

Only one count was recorded for this clone. The rearrangement uses TRBV28 and TRBJ2-7, with D perhaps being TRBD1 or TRBD2 (6 bases each). Trimming cost V 3 bases and J 0 bases, with 12 bases left between them. The germline V gene has CDR1 MDHEN and CDR2 SYDVKM. This CDR3 region has 15 residues. The CDR3: CASSFGGLSSYEQYF. The CDR3 DNA reads TGTGCCAGCAGTTTCGGGGGCCTGAGCTCCTACGAGCAGTACTTC.

The chain combines TRBV7-2 with TRBJ1-2; weak D call: TRBD1 (6 bases). Germline lookup yields CDR1 SGHTA and CDR2 FQGNSA. The CDR3 is 13 amino acids. The ends were cut back, 4 bases at V and 2 bases at J, with 8 bases in the middle. CDR3 region: CASSSGTNYGYTF. The CDR3 coding sequence is TGTGCCAGCAGCTCCGGGACAAACTATGGCTACACCTTC.

The V and J genes are TRBV6-4 and TRBJ1-1; 7 bases are a match to TRBD1. This CDR3 comprises 12 residues. Germline loops: CDR1 MRHNA, CDR2 SNTAGT. This chain's CDR3 is CAQQGPNTEAFF. The CDR3 region has the DNA TGTGCTCAACAGGGGCCGAACACTGAAGCTTTCTTT.

The rearrangement joins TRBV6-5 to TRBJ1-2; possible D gene TRBD1, 5 bases. CDR3 size: 15 residues. V was shortened by 6 bases and J by 1 base, with 15 bases between the two germline ends. In germline, CDR1 is MNHEY, CDR2 SVGAGI. The CDR3 reads CASSRTPGGNYGYTF. In DNA form, the CDR3 reads TGTGCCAGCAGCCGAACGCCGGGGGGTAACTATGGCTACACCTTC.

The chain carries TRBV30 and TRBJ1-4; a possible D gene is TRBD1 (5 bases). Per the germline V gene, CDR1 is GTSNPN and CDR2 is SVGIG (reference sequence). The CDR3 totals 14 residues. Between the trimmed V and J ends, which lost 7 bases and 8 bases, there was a span of 20 bases. The CDR3 spells CASHSGFVREKLFF. DNA of the CDR3: TGTGCCTCACACTCAGGGTTTGTCCGGGAAAAACTGTTTTTT.

The chain has TRBV6-4 and TRBJ2-3; no firm D call. Germline CDR1 MRHNA, CDR2 SNTAGT. Trimming took off 0 bases at V and 11 bases at J, with 12 bases between the two ends. The CDR3 loop spans 13 amino acids. This CDR3 reads CASSDSSGLRQYF. CDR3 nucleotides: TGTGCCAGCAGTGACTCGTCGGGTCTGAGGCAGTATTTT.

The genes are TRBV9 and TRBJ1-6; D is undetermined. From germline, CDR1 is SGDLS and CDR2 YYNGEE. Trimming stripped 0 bases from V and 6 bases from J, with 7 bases between. The CDR3 is 14 residues long. CDR3 loop: CASSVEVANSPLHF. CDR3 in DNA: TGTGCCAGCAGCGTAGAGGTAGCTAATTCACCCCTCCACTTT.

The table lists this clone with a count of one. The V call is TRBV29-1, the J call TRBJ2-7; D is uncertain. This CDR3 is built from 10 residues. The V end was cut by 6 bases, the J end by 5 bases, with 8 bases between. Germline V CDR1 and CDR2: SQVTM, ANQGSEA. This CDR3 is CSVGFDEQYF. The CDR3 coding sequence is TGCAGCGTCGGTTTCGACGAGCAGTACTTC.

The chain recombines TRBV6-2 or TRBV6-3 with TRBJ1-5; D not certain. Germline CDR1 reads MNHEY; CDR2 reads SVGEGT. Trimming took 2 bases from V and 0 from J, leaving 14 bases between them. This CDR3 has 17 amino acids. CDR3 nucleotides: TGTGCCAGCAGTTACCCAGCATTACCGAATAGCAATCAGCCCCAGCATTTT. Protein: CASSYPALPNSNQPQHF.

The V gene is TRBV5-1, the J gene TRBJ2-7; maybe TRBD1 (6 bases). The CDR3 covers 14 residues. Trimming pared 0 bases from V and 6 bases from J, leaving 13 bases between. Germline V lookup: CDR1 SGHRS, CDR2 YFSETQ. The CDR3 nucleotides read TGCGCCAGCAGCTTGGCACAGGGACGGGGCGAGCAGTACTTC. Translating it yields CASSLAQGRGEQYF.

V usage is TRBV7-9 and J usage is TRBJ2-3, with D perhaps being TRBD1 or TRBD2 (5 bases each). CDR1 SEHNR and CDR2 FQNEAQ come from the germline V gene (reference sequence). Trimming stripped 0 bases from V and 6 bases from J, with 19 bases between. The CDR3 sequence is 17 residues long. The CDR3 sequence: CASSLAGVVRAGDTQYF. The CDR3, as DNA: TGTGCCAGCAGCTTAGCCGGGGTGGTCAGGGCCGGGGATACGCAGTATTTT.